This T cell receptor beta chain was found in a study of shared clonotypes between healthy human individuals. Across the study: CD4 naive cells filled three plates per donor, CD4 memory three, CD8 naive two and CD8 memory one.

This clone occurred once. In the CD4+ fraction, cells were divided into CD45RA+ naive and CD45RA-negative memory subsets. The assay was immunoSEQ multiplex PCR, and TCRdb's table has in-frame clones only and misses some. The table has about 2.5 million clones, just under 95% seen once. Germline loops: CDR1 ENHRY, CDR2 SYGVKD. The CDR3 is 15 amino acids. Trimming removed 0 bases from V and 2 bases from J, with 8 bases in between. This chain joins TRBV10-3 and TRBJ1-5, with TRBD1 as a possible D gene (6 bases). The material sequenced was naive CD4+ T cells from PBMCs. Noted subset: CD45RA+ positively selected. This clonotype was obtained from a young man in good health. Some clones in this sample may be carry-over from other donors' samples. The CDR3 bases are TGTGCCATCAGTGAGTCCAGGGGTCGCAATCAGCCCCAGCATTTT. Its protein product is CAISESRGRNQPQHF.